This T cell receptor (beta chain) was identified in a study of T-cell reconstitution after alpha-beta-depleted transplantation in children (dated by TCRdb to about 2016). Notes on the research overall: The study quantitatively tracked T-cell immune reconstitution after TCRalphabeta/CD19-depleted allogeneic hematopoietic cell transplantation in children using TCR repertoire profiling.

With respect to this clonotype: It lacks a known antigen. Base qualities were left out, and no much larger clone turns up one base away.

The library was produced with PCR. Sequencer: Illumina HiSeq 2500. To normalize quantification of the TCRbeta repertoire, the TCR libraries were built with molecular barcoding that relied on unique molecular identifiers. TCRdb trimmed the raw reads at Q25, called clones with MiXCR and kept productive beta chains. CDR3 protein duplicates are merged, each entry listing the most common genes and DNA. This sample has some 640,000 distinct CDR3 sequences in its table, and 15% to 20% of those were observed once. 1.1% of the sample lies in the top ten. Counted from cysteine to phenylalanine, this CDR3 has 16 amino acids. CDR3 DNA is the only sequence kept; it has 48 bases, read in frame from the first base. The germline V gene encodes CDR1 MNHNS and CDR2 SASEGT. V is pruned by 6 bases and J by 7 bases, leaving 12 bases of the junction without a gene match.

Sequences were derived from PBMCs from the stem cell graft donor, sampled from the stem cell graft. The V gene is TRBV6-1 and the J gene is TRBJ1-6, and 7 junctional nucleotides match TRBD1. This TCR came from a human donor who donated a stem cell graft to a child with acute myeloid leukemia. The CDR3 reads as follows: CASRSPTGQSNSPLHF. The DNA sequence is as follows: TGTGCCAGCAGGTCTCCGACGGGACAGTCCAATTCACCCCTCCACTTT.